The clone carrying this TCR beta chain is labeled large. Its antigen remains unidentified. The V gene lost 4 bases and the J gene lost 3 bases, with 15 bases spanning the gap. Germline CDR1 reads KGHDR; CDR2 reads SFDVKD. The CDR3 spans 16 residues. Cultured CD4+ T cell DNA underwent sequencing with the Oncomine TCR Beta short-read assay. A single record per CDR3 protein comes from TCRdb applying MiXCR to the PCR reads. The sample includes roughly 10,000 distinct CDR3 sequences, approximately 29% seen only once; the top ten take approximately 9.5%. Sample treatment: approximately 10-day PBMC culture with coronavirus spike peptide pools or control peptides (ViraFEST assay). This sample was included in a study of vaccination and CD4 T cells after COVID-19. Study-wide points: Convalescent patients' clones that were vaccine-specific were spike mono-reactive in 304 of 307 cases.

The genes are TRBV24-1 and TRBJ1-5, with D possibly TRBD1 on 5 matching bases. The receptor's source is a human donor who had recovered from COVID-19. The material was CD4+ T cells from blood, cultured in vitro, obtained after SARS-CoV-2 vaccination. The CDR3 coding sequence is TGTGCCACCAGTGACGGGGACCTCCCCAACAATCAGCCCCAGCATTTT. Translation gives CATSDGDLPNNQPQHF.